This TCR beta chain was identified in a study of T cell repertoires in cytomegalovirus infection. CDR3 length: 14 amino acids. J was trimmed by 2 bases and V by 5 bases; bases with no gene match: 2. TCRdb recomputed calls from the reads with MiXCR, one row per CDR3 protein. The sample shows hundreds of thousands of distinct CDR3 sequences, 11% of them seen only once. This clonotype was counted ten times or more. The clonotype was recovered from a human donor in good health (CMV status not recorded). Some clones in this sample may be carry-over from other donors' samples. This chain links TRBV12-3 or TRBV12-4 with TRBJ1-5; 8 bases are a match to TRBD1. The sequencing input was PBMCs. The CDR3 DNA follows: TGTGCCAGCAGTGAGGACAGGGGCAATCAGCCCCAGCATTTT. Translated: CASSEDRGNQPQHF.